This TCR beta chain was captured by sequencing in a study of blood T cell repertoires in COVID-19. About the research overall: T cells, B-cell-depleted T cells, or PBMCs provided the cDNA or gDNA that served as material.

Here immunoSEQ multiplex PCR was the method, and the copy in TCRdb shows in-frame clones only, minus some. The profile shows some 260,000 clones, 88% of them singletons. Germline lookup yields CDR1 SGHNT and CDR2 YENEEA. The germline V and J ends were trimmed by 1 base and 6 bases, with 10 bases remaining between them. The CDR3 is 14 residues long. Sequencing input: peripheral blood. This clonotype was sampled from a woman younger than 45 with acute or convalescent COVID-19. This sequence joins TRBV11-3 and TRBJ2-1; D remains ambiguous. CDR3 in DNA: TGTGCCAGCAGCTTAGGTGGTCAGTCCAATGAGCAGTTCTTC. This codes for CASSLGGQSNEQFF. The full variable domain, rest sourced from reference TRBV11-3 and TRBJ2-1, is EAGVVQSPRYKIIEKKQPVAFWCNPISGHNTLYWYLQNLGQGPELLIRYENEEAVDDSQLPKDRFSAERLKGVDSTLKIQPAELGDSAVYLCASSLGGQSNEQFFGPGTRLTVL.